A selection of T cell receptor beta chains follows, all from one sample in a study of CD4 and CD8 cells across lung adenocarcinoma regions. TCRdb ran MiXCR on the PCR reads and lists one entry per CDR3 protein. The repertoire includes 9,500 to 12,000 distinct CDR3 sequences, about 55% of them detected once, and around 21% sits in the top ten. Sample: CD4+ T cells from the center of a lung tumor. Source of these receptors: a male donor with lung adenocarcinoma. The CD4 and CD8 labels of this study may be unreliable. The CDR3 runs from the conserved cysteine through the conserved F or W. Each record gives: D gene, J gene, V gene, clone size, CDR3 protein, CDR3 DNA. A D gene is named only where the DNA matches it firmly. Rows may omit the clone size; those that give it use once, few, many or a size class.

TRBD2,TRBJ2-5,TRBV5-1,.,CANRLAAKETQYF,TGCGCCAACCGACTAGCTGCCAAAGAGACCCAGTACTTC
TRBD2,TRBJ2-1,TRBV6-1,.,CASSEALRLAGGNEQFF,TGTGCCAGCAGTGAAGCGCTTCGACTAGCGGGAGGCAATGAGCAGTTCTTC
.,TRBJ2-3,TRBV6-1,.,CAASDGGGDQDTQYF,TGTGCCGCGAGTGACGGGGGCGGGGACCAAGATACGCAGTATTTT
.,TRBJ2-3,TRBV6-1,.,CASRGGGGRDPDTQYF,TGTGCCAGCAGGGGAGGGGGGGGCAGGGACCCAGATACCCAGTATTTT
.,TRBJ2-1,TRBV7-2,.,CASSLVPAGSVGKQFF,TGTGCCAGCAGCTTAGTCCCAGCTGGGTCGGTCGGTAAGCAGTTCTTC
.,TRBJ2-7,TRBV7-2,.,CASSFDMRDEQYF,TGTGCCAGCAGCTTTGACATGAGGGACGAGCAGTACTTC
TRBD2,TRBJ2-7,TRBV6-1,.,CASRRLAGFSYEQYF,TGTGCCAGCAGAAGACTAGCGGGGTTTTCCTACGAGCAGTACTTC
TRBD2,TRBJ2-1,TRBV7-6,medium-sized,CASSPSVAGGPGAGQFF,TGTGCCAGCAGCCCAAGCGTAGCGGGAGGCCCTGGTGCCGGGCAGTTCTTC
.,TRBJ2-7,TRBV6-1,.,CASGRGGVRGPDTQYF,TGTGCCAGCGGGCGGGGCGGGGTTAGGGGCCCAGATACGCAGTACTTC
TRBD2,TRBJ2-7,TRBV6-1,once,CAGSGTSEPDTQYF,TGTGCGGGCAGTGGGACTAGCGAGCCAGATACGCAGTACTTC
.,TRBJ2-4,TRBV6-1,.,CASRESGLGGKNIQYF,TGTGCGAGCCGTGAATCGGGCCTGGGGGGCAAAAATATTCAGTACTTC
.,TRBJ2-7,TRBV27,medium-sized,CASSSRAHYEQYF,TGTGCCAGCAGCTCCCGGGCCCACTACGAGCAGTACTTC
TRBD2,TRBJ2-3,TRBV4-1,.,CASSPRLANPETQYF,TGCGCCAGCAGCCCTAGACTAGCGAATCCAGAGACGCAGTATTTC
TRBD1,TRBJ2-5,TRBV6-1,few,CASSGPDRVETQYF,TGTGCCAGCAGTGGCCCGGACAGGGTTGAGACCCAGTACTTC
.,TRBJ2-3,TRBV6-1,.,CASRGAVVSHTDTQYF,TGTGCCAGCAGGGGGGCCGTCGTTTCGCACACAGATACCCAGTATTTT
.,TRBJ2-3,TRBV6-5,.,CASSSIPTALGVTQYF,TGTGCCAGCAGTTCCATACCGACAGCGCTTGGTGTTACGCAGTATTTT
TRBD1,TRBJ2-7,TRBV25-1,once,CASCSGTGGSYEQYF,TGTGCCAGCTGTTCCGGGACAGGGGGCTCCTACGAGCAGTACTTC
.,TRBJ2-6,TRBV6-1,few,CASKGRDSGANVLTF,TGTGCCAGCAAGGGTAGGGATAGTGGGGCCAACGTCCTGACTTTC
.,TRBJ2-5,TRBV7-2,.,CASCLGVGGRAGETQYF,TGTGCCAGCTGCTTGGGGGTAGGCGGGCGTGCCGGAGAGACGCAGTACTTT
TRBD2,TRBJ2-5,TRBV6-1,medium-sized,CASSEQTGGGQYF,TGTGCCAGCAGTGAACAGACGGGAGGCGGGCAGTACTTC
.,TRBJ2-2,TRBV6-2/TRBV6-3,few,CASKRPQGGTGELFF,TGTGCCAGCAAGAGGCCACAGGGTGGGACCGGGGAGCTGTTTTTT
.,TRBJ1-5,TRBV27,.,CASSLTGTTNQPQHF,TGTGCCAGCAGTTTAACCGGGACAACCAATCAGCCCCAGCATTTT
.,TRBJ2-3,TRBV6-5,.,CASSSTGGAGGRGPDTQYF,TGTGCCAGCAGTTCCACCGGGGGAGCCGGGGGGCGAGGCCCAGATACGCAGTATTTC
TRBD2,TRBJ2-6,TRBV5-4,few,CASSLLAGSFSGANVLTF,TGTGCCAGCAGCTTACTAGCGGGCTCCTTCTCTGGGGCCAACGTCCTGACTTTC
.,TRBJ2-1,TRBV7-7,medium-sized,CASSFRRGTYNEQFF,TGTGCTAGCAGCTTCCGACGGGGCACCTACAATGAGCAGTTCTTC
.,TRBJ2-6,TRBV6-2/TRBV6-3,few,CASSVISGANVLTF,TGTGCCAGCAGTGTCATCTCTGGGGCCAACGTCCTGACTTTC
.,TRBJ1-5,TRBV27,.,CASSPTGAHNQPQHF,TGTGCCAGCAGTCCGACCGGGGCCCATAATCAGCCCCAGCACTTT
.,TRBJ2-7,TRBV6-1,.,CASTTVAGARGEQYF,TGTGCCAGCACGACCGTGGCAGGGGCTCGTGGCGAGCAGTACTTC
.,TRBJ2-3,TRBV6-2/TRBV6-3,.,CASRGTGDADTQYF,TGTGCCAGCAGGGGGACTGGCGACGCAGATACGCAGTATTTT
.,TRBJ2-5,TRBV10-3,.,CAISAGRPAETQYF,TGTGCCATCAGTGCGGGACGCCCCGCGGAGACCCAGTACTTC
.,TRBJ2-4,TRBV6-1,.,CACSETARGGKNTQYF,TGTGCGTGCAGTGAAACGGCGCGGGGAGGCAAAAACACGCAGTACTTC
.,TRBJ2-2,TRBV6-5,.,CASSTDETATETLFF,TGTGCCAGCAGTACCGACGAGACAGCGACAGAGACGCTGTTTTTT
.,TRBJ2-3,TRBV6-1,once,CASSETRGATDTQYF,TGTGCCAGCAGTGAGACTCGCGGGGCGACAGATACGCAGTACTTT
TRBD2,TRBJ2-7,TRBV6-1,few,CASGLALEQYF,TGTGCCAGCGGACTAGCCCTCGAGCAGTACTTC
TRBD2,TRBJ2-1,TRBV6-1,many,CASSELAGGSYNEQFF,TGTGCCAGCAGTGAGCTAGCGGGAGGTTCCTACAATGAGCAGTTCTTC
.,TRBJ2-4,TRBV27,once,CASRSVGLARAKNTQYF,TGTGCCAGCAGATCCGTAGGGCTAGCGCGGGCCAAAAATACGCAGTACTTT
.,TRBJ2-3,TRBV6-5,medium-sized,CASSYLDSEYF,TGTGCCAGCAGTTACTTGGACTCTGAATATTTT
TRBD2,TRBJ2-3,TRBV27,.,CASRATGLAGQSTKDTQYF,TGTGCCAGCAGAGCCACGGGGCTAGCGGGACAGTCTACCAAAGACACGCAGTACTTT
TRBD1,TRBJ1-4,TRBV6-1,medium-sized,CASRWTGGQRRMFF,TGTGCCAGCAGGTGGACAGGGGGCCAGCGTAGAATGTTTTTT
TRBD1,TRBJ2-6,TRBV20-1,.,CSAEGGTGMISGANVLTF,TGCAGTGCCGAGGGAGGGACAGGGATGATCTCTGGGGCCAACGTCCTGACTTTC
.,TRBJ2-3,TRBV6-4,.,CASSDSVFSHTDTQYF,TGTGCCAGCAGTGACTCCGTGTTTTCGCACACAGACACGCAGTATTTC
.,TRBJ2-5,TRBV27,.,CASRATGLAGGRDQDTQYF,TGTGCCAGCAGAGCCACGGGGCTAGCCGGGGGCCGTGACCAAGATACCCAGTACTTT
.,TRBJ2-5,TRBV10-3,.,CAISERVEETQSF,TGTGCCATCAGTGAGAGGGTGGAAGAGACCCAGTCTTTC
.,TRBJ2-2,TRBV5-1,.,CASSLYRGATGELFF,TGCGCCAGCAGCTTGTACCGGGGAGCCACCGGGGAGCTGTTTTTT
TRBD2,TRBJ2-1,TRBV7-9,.,CASSIGGAGGVYEQFF,TGTGCCAGCAGCATAGGGGGGGCGGGAGGCGTTTACGAGCAGTTCTTC
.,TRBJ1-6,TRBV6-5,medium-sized,CASSYRGDFSPLHF,TGTGCCAGCAGTTACAGAGGGGATTTTTCACCCCTCCACTTT
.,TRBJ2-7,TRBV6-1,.,CASRDTCGTDTQYF,TGTGCCAGCAGGGATACGTGCGGGACAGATACGCAGTACTTC
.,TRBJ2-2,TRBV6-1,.,CASQGGRFSGELFF,TGTGCCAGCCAGGGGGGGCGATTTTCCGGGGAGCTGTTTTTT
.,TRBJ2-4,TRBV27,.,CASSFSGAKNIQYF,TGTGCCAGCAGTTTTTCTGGGGCCAAAAACATTCAGTACTTC
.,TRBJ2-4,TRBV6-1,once,CASAPGRGANNVQYF,TGTGCCAGCGCCCCGGGCCGGGGCGCCAACAATGTGCAGTACTTC
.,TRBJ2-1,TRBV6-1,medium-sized,CASGPGLAYNEQFF,TGTGCCAGCGGTCCCGGGCTAGCGTACAATGAGCAGTTCTTC